This entry features one TCR beta chain sequence. Its specificity is unknown. The data are from a study of cytomegalovirus exposure and HLA in healthy donors. Overall study findings and caveats: Later analysis reportedly placed an Asian-associated ancestry cluster below the roughly 680-donor mean in N-insertions.

The PCR ran on 60 Vbeta and 13 Jbeta primers. Here immunoSEQ multiplex PCR was the method, and the copy in TCRdb shows in-frame clones only, minus some. The sample records about 160,000 clones, 60% to 85% being singletons. In germline, CDR1 is SGHVS, CDR2 FQNEAQ. The CDR3 totals 17 residues. V lost 5 bases, J lost 6 bases, and 13 bases stayed unmatched. This receptor was identified in a woman aged 50 to 65 in good health and CMV-seropositive. The chain carries TRBV7-8 and TRBJ2-1; 10 bases align to TRBD2. Sequencing was performed on PBMCs. This CDR3 reads CASSHPGRTSGINEQFF. The DNA of the CDR3 is TGTGCCAGCAGCCATCCAGGCCGAACTAGCGGGATCAATGAGCAGTTCTTC.